This entry describes one TCR beta chain. Clones were sequenced by immunoSEQ multiplex PCR, and TCRdb holds only the in-frame ones, with some missing. Of tens of thousands of clones in the sample, over 85% were seen once. V was cut by 9 bases and J by 4 bases, with 15 bases left in between. The CDR3 loop spans 13 amino acids. Per the germline V gene, CDR1 is MDHEN and CDR2 is SYDVKM. The sample comes from a study of T cell changes during pregnancy in multiple sclerosis. The specimen was CD4+ T cells from peripheral blood mononuclear cells, collected after pregnancy. V usage is TRBV28 and J usage is TRBJ1-1; tentatively, D is TRBD1 (5 bases). The receptor was derived from a female donor in good health, enrolled as a control in a pregnancy study. The CDR3 region has the DNA TGTGCCAGTTCAGCCGGGGGGAGCACTGAAGCTTTCTTT. It translates to CASSAGGSTEAFF.